These 17 T cell receptor beta chains were sequenced from one sample in a study of blood T cell repertoires in COVID-19. Assay used: immunoSEQ multiplex PCR; TCRdb lists only in-frame clones, some missing. This sample carries about 250,000 clones, about nine tenths of them seen once, and the ten largest clones take about 1.9%. Source material: PBMCs or T cells enriched from blood (not recorded which). The receptor set was obtained from a woman aged 18 to 35 who had recovered from COVID-19.

V gene TRBV7-2 combines with J gene TRBJ1-2, with D perhaps TRBD1 (5 bases). The length of the CDR3 is 16 residues. Between the trimmed V and J ends, which lost 1 base and 8 bases, there was a span of 20 bases. Germline V gene lookup returns CDR1 SGHTA and CDR2 FQGNSA. CDR3 DNA: TGTGCCAGCAGCTTAGTCTGGGCCGGGGGGGTTGGCGGCTACACCTTC. Its protein product is CASSLVWAGGVGGYTF.

This clone was detected once. J is TRBJ1-1 and V is TRBV7-6; D is possibly TRBD1 (6 bases). The CDR3 contains 14 residues. Trimming took 5 bases from V and 7 from J, leaving 17 bases between them. In germline, CDR1 is SGHVS, CDR2 FNYEAQ. Here the CDR3 DNA reads TGTGCCAGCAGCCCTCTAAGTGGACAGCTTGAAGCTTTCTTT. Its protein product is CASSPLSGQLEAFF.

The rearrangement links TRBV19 to TRBJ2-3, with TRBD2 matching 12 bases. Germline V gene data show CDR1 as LNHDA and CDR2 as SQIVND (reference sequence). The V and J ends lost 5 bases and 3 bases, in that order; junction bases with no gene match: 6. The CDR3 sequence is 16 residues long. CDR3 region: CASSAQTSGSTDTQYF. In DNA form, the CDR3 reads TGTGCCAGTAGTGCCCAGACTAGCGGGAGTACAGATACGCAGTATTTT. Full variable domain (outside the CDR3, taken from reference TRBV19 and TRBJ2-3): DGGITQSPKYLFRKEGQNVTLSCEQNLNHDAMYWYRQDPGQGLRLIYYSQIVNDFQKGDIAEGYSVSREKKESFPLTVTSAQKNPTAFYLCASSAQTSGSTDTQYFGPGTRLTVL.

The chain carries TRBV27 and TRBJ2-3; 8 positions agree with TRBD2. Trimming removed 7 bases from V and 1 base from J; junction bases left unmatched: 10. This CDR3 is built from 16 residues. Per germline, CDR1 MNHEY and CDR2 SMNVEV (reference sequence). In DNA, the CDR3 is TGTGCCAGCAAGCTCGATCGAGCGGGGGGCACAGATACGCAGTATTTT. It specifies CASKLDRAGGTDTQYF.

The V call is TRBV5-4, the J call TRBJ1-2, with 10 bases matching TRBD1. The junction had 1 base not matched to a gene; V was cut back by 3 bases and J by 5 bases. The CDR3 has 13 residues. Germline V gene sequence: CDR1 SGHNT, CDR2 YYREEE (reference sequence). The CDR3 loop reads CASSSGQGYGYTF. For the CDR3, the DNA is TGTGCCAGCAGCTCGGGACAGGGGTATGGCTACACCTTC.

The chain employs TRBV7-8 and TRBJ1-3; D uncertain. In germline, CDR1 is SGHVS, CDR2 FQNEAQ. The CDR3 spans 13 residues. V was cut by 5 bases and J by 4 bases, with 9 bases left in between. In DNA, the CDR3 is TGTGCCAGCAGCACAGATAGGGGAAACACCATATATTTT. It specifies CASSTDRGNTIYF.

The chain joins TRBV13 to TRBJ2-3, with D possibly being TRBD2 (5 bases). The CDR3 extends over 15 amino acids. V was shortened by 4 bases and J by 4 bases, with 15 bases between the two germline ends. Germline V CDR1 and CDR2: PRHDT, FYEKMQ (reference sequence). Written as DNA, the CDR3 is TGTGCCAGCAGCTCCAGTACTAGACGGGCAGATACGCAGTATTTT. Its protein product is CASSSSTRRADTQYF.

The gene calls are TRBV7-9 and TRBJ1-4, with a possible D match to TRBD1 (5 bases). Germline CDR1 is SEHNR and CDR2 is FQNEAQ (reference sequence). There are 16 residues in the CDR3. Trimming took 2 bases from V and 7 from J, leaving 17 bases between them. Here the CDR3 reads CASSLLATGLVEKLFF. CDR3 bases: TGTGCCAGCAGCTTATTGGCCACAGGTCTTGTTGAAAAACTGTTTTTT.

The chain recombines TRBV7-3 with TRBJ1-2; weak D call: TRBD1 (6 bases). The germline gives CDR1 SGHTA, CDR2 FQGTGA. Trimming shortened V by 1 base and J by 4 bases, and 16 bases separated the two germline ends. This CDR3 is built from 16 residues. CDR3 sequence (DNA): TGTGCCAGCAGCTTAAGGGGAGGGCAGGGGAGCTATGGCTACACCTTC. Residues: CASSLRGGQGSYGYTF.

The chain uses TRBV5-6 and TRBJ2-1; D may be TRBD2 (6 bases). V was clipped by 5 bases and J by 5 bases, with 11 bases between them. The CDR3 length is 13 residues. Germline assignment: CDR1 SGHDT and CDR2 YYEEEE. In nucleotides, the CDR3 is TGTGCCAGCAGTGGACTAAAAGACAATGAGCAGTTCTTC. Protein sequence: CASSGLKDNEQFF. The whole variable domain, filled in from reference TRBV5-6 and TRBJ2-1, reads DAGVTQSPTHLIKTRGQQVTLRCSPKSGHDTVSWYQQALGQGPQFIFQYYEEEERQRGNFPDRFSGHQFPNYSSELNVNALLLGDSALYLCASSGLKDNEQFFGPGTRLTVL.

The chain links TRBV24-1 to TRBJ2-2; D call uncertain. V was trimmed by 1 base and J by 1 base, leaving 6 bases between them. Per the germline V gene, CDR1 is KGHDR and CDR2 is SFDVKD. The CDR3 has 15 amino acids. Written as DNA, the CDR3 is TGTGCCACCAGTGATTTTAACAGGAACACCGGGGAGCTGTTTTTT. Amino acid sequence: CATSDFNRNTGELFF.

The chain joins TRBV7-9 to TRBJ2-1, with D perhaps TRBD1 (5 bases). V was clipped by 1 base and J by 0 bases, with 13 bases between them. The V gene's germline CDR1 is SEHNR and CDR2 FQNEAQ (reference sequence). The CDR3 contains 17 residues. This CDR3 is CASSLGAGLSSYNEQFF. The CDR3 nucleotides read TGTGCCAGCAGCTTAGGAGCAGGGTTGAGCTCCTACAATGAGCAGTTCTTC. The variable domain in full, with the rest retrieved from reference TRBV7-9 and TRBJ2-1, is DTGVSQNPRHKITKRGQNVTFRCDPISEHNRLYWYRQTLGQGPEFLTYFQNEAQLEKSRLLSDRFSAERPKGSFSTLEIQRTEQGDSAMYLCASSLGAGLSSYNEQFFGPGTRLTVL.

The J gene is TRBJ1-2, the V gene TRBV6-5; 7 bases match TRBD1. With V trimmed by 8 bases and J by 5 bases, 14 bases remained unmatched. Germline V CDR1 and CDR2: MNHEY, SVGAGI. The CDR3 extends over 15 amino acids. The CDR3 DNA reads TGTGCCAGCGCCCCGGAGGGTGCAGGGGGGTATGGCTACACCTTC. Amino acid sequence: CASAPEGAGGYGYTF.

The CDR3 region has the DNA TGTGCCAGCAGCCAATTCTATGGAGGCGACAATCAGCCCCAGCATTTT. It codes for CASSQFYGGDNQPQHF. This sequence joins TRBV16 and TRBJ1-5; D is uncertain. From germline, CDR1 is KGHSY and CDR2 FQNENV. V was cut by 1 base and J by 3 bases, with 13 bases left in between. The CDR3 runs to 16 residues.

This sequence joins TRBV5-6 and TRBJ1-5; D is uncertain. Trimming removed 0 bases from V and 0 bases from J, with 7 bases in between. CDR1 is SGHDT and CDR2 is YYEEEE in the germline V gene. The CDR3 runs to 15 residues. This chain's CDR3 is CASSLVRDSNQPQHF. In DNA, the CDR3 is TGTGCCAGCAGCTTGGTTCGGGATAGCAATCAGCCCCAGCATTTT.

The J gene is TRBJ2-1, the V gene TRBV3-1 (or the pseudogene TRBV3-2), with 8 bases aligning to TRBD1. After removal of 5 bases from V and 5 bases from J, the junction contained 8 bases not matched to a gene. Germline V gene sequence: CDR1 LGHDT, CDR2 YNNKEL (reference sequence). The CDR3 sequence is 15 residues long. CDR3 sequence (DNA): TGTGCCAGCAGCACCAGGGGGCGTGCACACAATGAGCAGTTCTTC. Amino acids: CASSTRGRAHNEQFF.

This chain connects TRBV18 to TRBJ2-1; 8 bases match TRBD2. Germline V lookup: CDR1 KGHSH, CDR2 LQKENI. The CDR3 consists of 14 residues. J was trimmed by 7 bases and V by 1 base; bases with no gene match: 3. The CDR3 DNA reads as TGTGCCAGCTCACCACGGGCGGGGGGTAATGAGCAGTTCTTC. Its translation: CASSPRAGGNEQFF.